A single T cell receptor beta chain is shown here with its context. The CDR3 consists of 13 residues. Trimming shortened V by 1 base and J by 5 bases, and 9 bases separated the two germline ends. Germline V gene sequence: CDR1 SGHRS, CDR2 YFSETQ. The protocol was immunoSEQ multiplex PCR, while the TCRdb copy is restricted to in-frame clones and leaves out a portion. Of roughly 100,000 clones listed, almost 80% are singletons. This entry comes from a study of blood T cell repertoires in COVID-19. The receptor comes from a man in his fifties or sixties with active or convalescent COVID-19. Specimen: peripheral blood. V usage is TRBV5-1 and J usage is TRBJ1-2; unclear D gene. This CDR3 is CASSLQDTYGYTF. As DNA, the CDR3 is TGCGCCAGCAGCTTGCAGGATACGTATGGCTACACCTTC.